A selection of T cell receptor beta chains follows, all from one sample in a study of T cell responses to AZD1222 COVID-19 vaccine. Only in-frame clones appear in the TCRdb table, and some are missing; sequencing was by immunoSEQ multiplex PCR. The table has some 150,000 clones, 90% seen once. Source: peripheral blood, taken on day 0 of AZD1222 vaccination. The receptors originated from an adult in good health. Both conserved end residues are part of each CDR3. D genes are given only for firm matches. Clone size is given for some rows only: seen once, a few or many times, or a class if the clone is expanded.

D gene | clone size | J gene | V gene | CDR3 DNA | CDR3 protein
TRBD2 | - | TRBJ2-2 | TRBV19 | TGTGCCAGTATCTGGGCTAGCGGGAGTTACGGGGAGCTGTTTTTT | CASIWASGSYGELFF
TRBD1 | - | TRBJ1-4 | TRBV9 | TGTGCCAGCAGCGCAAGGGACAGGGGAGAAAAACTGTTTTTT | CASSARDRGEKLFF
TRBD2 | few | TRBJ2-1 | TRBV14 | TGTGCCAGCAGCCTAAGACTAGCGGGAGGGGGTGAGCAGTTCTTC | CASSLRLAGGGEQFF
TRBD1 | - | TRBJ2-2 | TRBV24-1 | TGTGCCACCAGTGATTCAGGGGGGAACACCGGGGAGCTGTTTTTT | CATSDSGGNTGELFF
- | - | TRBJ2-5 | TRBV24-1 | TGTGCCTCAGAGGGAGAGACCCAGTACTTC | CASEGETQYF
TRBD1 | - | TRBJ1-2 | TRBV19 | TGTGCCAGTAGTATTCTGACAGGGGCTGGCTATGGCTACACCTTC | CASSILTGAGYGYTF
- | - | TRBJ2-2 | TRBV6-5 | TGTGCCAGCAGTTACCTTCAACTGAACACCGGGGAGCTGTTTTTT | CASSYLQLNTGELFF
- | - | TRBJ1-1 | TRBV5-1 | TGCGCCAGCAGCCCCCAAGTCCGAGGTTTGAACACTGAAGCTTTCTTT | CASSPQVRGLNTEAFF
- | - | TRBJ1-5 | TRBV19 | TGTGCCAGTAGTATATTCAGTAACAATCAGCCCCAGCATTTT | CASSIFSNNQPQHF
TRBD1 | - | TRBJ2-7 | TRBV11-3 | TGTGCCAGCAGCCCCGACAGGGGCGACGAGCAGTACTTC | CASSPDRGDEQYF
TRBD2 | - | TRBJ2-1 | TRBV27 | TGTGCCAGCAGTATGACTAGCGGGGCTTACAATGAGCAGTTCTTC | CASSMTSGAYNEQFF
TRBD2 | - | TRBJ2-5 | TRBV24-1 | TGTGCCACCAGTGATTTTTCTTTAGCGGGAATAGAGACCCAGTACTTC | CATSDFSLAGIETQYF
TRBD1 | - | TRBJ1-1 | TRBV30 | TGTGCCTGGAGCGCCGACAGGGTCAGGACTGAAGCTTTCTTT | CAWSADRVRTEAFF
- | - | TRBJ2-2 | TRBV9 | TGTGCCAGCAGCGTACGGCAGAACACCGGGGAGCTGTTTTTT | CASSVRQNTGELFF
- | - | TRBJ2-7 | TRBV4-3 | TGCGCCAGCAGCCAAGAGGGTATCCACGAGCAGTACTTC | CASSQEGIHEQYF
TRBD2 | - | TRBJ2-1 | TRBV7-9 | TGTGCCAGCAGCGCGCGACTAGCGGGAGGGAACAATGAGCAGTTCTTC | CASSARLAGGNNEQFF
TRBD2 | - | TRBJ2-2 | TRBV9 | TGTGCCAGCAGCGGACAGCGGGAGCAAGGAGAAGGGGGGGAGCTGTTTTTT | CASSGQREQGEGGELFF
TRBD1 | few | TRBJ2-7 | TRBV19 | TGTGCCAGTAGTACTCCGGGACAGGCGTACGAGCAGTACTTC | CASSTPGQAYEQYF
- | - | TRBJ1-2 | TRBV6-5 | TGTGCCAGCAGTCCGGAGGTCATATATGGCTACACCTTC | CASSPEVIYGYTF
TRBD1 | - | TRBJ1-4 | TRBV4-2 | TGTGCCAGCAGCCCAGGGGACAGGGGGCCGACTAATGAAAAACTGTTTTTT | CASSPGDRGPTNEKLFF
- | - | TRBJ1-4 | TRBV7-9 | TGTGCCAGCAGCTCGACCGAAAAACTGTTTTTT | CASSSTEKLFF
TRBD1 | - | TRBJ1-2 | TRBV28 | TGTGCCAGCAGTTTATCTGTAGTGGGGACAGGGGTTGATGGCTACACCTTC | CASSLSVVGTGVDGYTF
- | - | TRBJ1-2 | TRBV10-3 | TGTGCCATCTCCCAGGACTATGGCTACACCTTC | CAISQDYGYTF
- | - | TRBJ2-1 | TRBV7-9 | TGTGCCAGCAGCAGGGTCGACAATGAGCAGTTCTTC | CASSRVDNEQFF
TRBD2 | few | TRBJ2-3 | TRBV24-1 | TGTGCCACCGGACTAGCGGGATCCACAGATACGCAGTATTTT | CATGLAGSTDTQYF
- | few | TRBJ1-4 | TRBV18 | TGTGCCAGCTCACCGACACGGCTTTTAAGAGAAAAACTGTTTTTT | CASSPTRLLREKLFF
- | - | TRBJ1-5 | TRBV19 | TGTGCCATCTCACCCGGTGGGGGGGGCGGTCAGCCCCAGCATTTT | CAISPGGGGGQPQHF
- | - | TRBJ1-1 | TRBV28 | TGTGCCAGCGGTGAGCAACGGGGGGGGAACACTGAAGCTTTCTTT | CASGEQRGGNTEAFF
TRBD2 | - | TRBJ2-1 | TRBV4-3 | TGCGCCAGCAGCGCCCAACTAGCGGGAGAGGCAAATGAGCAGTTCTTC | CASSAQLAGEANEQFF
TRBD2 | - | TRBJ2-7 | TRBV25-1 | TGTGCCAGCAGTGAGGGTAAGGGTGCGGGAGGCATCTACGAGCAGTACTTC | CASSEGKGAGGIYEQYF
- | - | TRBJ1-4 | TRBV6-5 | TGTGCCAGCAGTCCACAGTTAGCGGGTAATGAAAAACTGTTTTTT | CASSPQLAGNEKLFF
- | - | TRBJ1-1 | TRBV29-1 | TGCAGCGTTGAAGGCCGGACGACCGCCGAAGCTTTCTTT | CSVEGRTTAEAFF
- | once | TRBJ1-5 | TRBV27 | TGTGCCAGCAGTTTGTCCAGGGCTAGCAATCAGCCCCAGCATTTT | CASSLSRASNQPQHF
- | few | TRBJ1-4 | TRBV5-5 | TGTGCCAGCAGCCGGGGCAGGGGAGGTGAAAAACTGTTTTTT | CASSRGRGGEKLFF
TRBD1 | once | TRBJ2-5 | TRBV27 | TGTGCCAGCAGTCCGAGACAGGGGGCTGGAGGGACCCAGTACTTC | CASSPRQGAGGTQYF
TRBD1 | - | TRBJ2-1 | TRBV25-1 | TGTGCCAGCAGTGAGTCTGGACAGGTCTCCTACAATGAGCAGTTCTTC | CASSESGQVSYNEQFF
- | once | TRBJ1-1 | TRBV27 | TGTGCCAGCAGGAGAGGAGGGCGGCGCCAGTGGTACACTGAAGCTTTCTTT | CASRRGGRRQWYTEAFF
- | few | TRBJ1-1 | TRBV4-1 | TGCGCCAGCAGCCGAGGTGCGGAGAACACTGAAGCTTTCTTT | CASSRGAENTEAFF
- | - | TRBJ2-5 | TRBV5-4 | TGTGCCAGCAGCTTACGACAGGGAGGAAAGGAGACCCAGTACTTC | CASSLRQGGKETQYF